This is a list of T cell receptor beta chains from one sample in a study of T cells in Graves' hyperthyroidism and ophthalmopathy. TCRdb reprocessed the multiplex PCR reads via MiXCR and lists one record per CDR3 protein. The table lists 380,000 or so distinct CDR3 sequences, about a fifth of them singletons. Sequencing used blood. Receptor source: a young woman with Graves' hyperthyroidism. The CDR3 runs from the conserved cysteine through the conserved F or W. A D gene is named only where the DNA matches it firmly. The size of a clone is reported for some rows only, either as once, few or many, or as a class for expanded clones.

D: .; J: TRBJ2-6; V: TRBV20-1; length: 14; size: .; CDR3: CSALVRSGANVLTF; DNA: TGCAGTGCTTTAGTCCGCTCTGGGGCCAACGTCCTGACTTTC
D: .; J: TRBJ1-2; V: TRBV7-2; length: 14; size: many; CDR3: CASSPQGFNYGYTF; DNA: TGTGCCAGCAGCCCCCAGGGATTTAACTATGGCTACACCTTC
D: .; J: TRBJ2-7; V: TRBV28; length: 13; size: .; CDR3: CASRGTISYEQYF; DNA: TGTGCCAGTCGCGGTACCATCTCCTACGAGCAGTACTTC
D: TRBD1; J: TRBJ2-3; V: TRBV7-2; length: 13; size: many; CDR3: CASSGTGTDTQYF; DNA: TGTGCCAGCAGCGGGACAGGCACAGATACGCAGTATTTT
D: .; J: TRBJ1-4; V: TRBV18; length: 14; size: few; CDR3: CASSSSGHNEKLFF; DNA: TGTGCCAGCTCATCCTCGGGCCATAATGAAAAACTGTTTTTT
D: .; J: TRBJ2-5; V: TRBV5-6; length: 14; size: many; CDR3: CASSSWGIGKTQYF; DNA: TGTGCCAGCAGCTCATGGGGCATCGGAAAGACCCAGTACTTC
D: TRBD2; J: TRBJ2-5; V: TRBV9; length: 15; size: many; CDR3: CASSGAGVARETQYF; DNA: TGTGCCAGCAGCGGAGCGGGGGTGGCCCGAGAGACCCAGTACTTC
D: TRBD2; J: TRBJ2-2; V: TRBV12-3/TRBV12-4; length: 14; size: many; CDR3: CASSFSSGDGELFF; DNA: TGTGCCAGCAGTTTTAGTAGCGGGGACGGGGAGCTGTTTTTT
D: .; J: TRBJ2-3; V: TRBV6-1; length: 14; size: .; CDR3: CASSVGVGMVTQYF; DNA: TGTGCCAGCTCGGTGGGGGTGGGTATGGTTACGCAGTATTTT
D: .; J: TRBJ1-2; V: TRBV6-5; length: 12; size: many; CDR3: CASSQRTYGYTF; DNA: TGTGCCAGCAGCCAGAGAACCTATGGCTACACCTTC
D: TRBD1; J: TRBJ1-2; V: TRBV6-1; length: 11; size: many; CDR3: CASSGGTGSPF; DNA: TGTGCCAGCAGTGGCGGGACAGGATCGCCCTTC
D: .; J: TRBJ1-5; V: TRBV6-1; length: 14; size: many; CDR3: CASSLRRGNQPQHF; DNA: TGTGCCAGCAGTCTCCGGCGAGGCAATCAGCCCCAGCATTTT
D: .; J: TRBJ1-2; V: TRBV12-3/TRBV12-4; length: 17; size: many; CDR3: CASSQTRWGSENYGYTF; DNA: TGTGCCAGCAGCCAAACAAGGTGGGGCAGCGAGAACTATGGCTACACCTTC
D: .; J: TRBJ1-1; V: TRBV10-3; length: 15; size: many; CDR3: CAIRPEEAVSTEAFF; DNA: TGTGCCATCAGACCCGAGGAGGCGGTTAGCACTGAAGCTTTCTTT
D: .; J: TRBJ1-2; V: TRBV12-3/TRBV12-4; length: 14; size: many; CDR3: CASSQGRGVYGYTF; DNA: TGTGCCAGCAGTCAGGGGAGGGGGGTCTATGGCTACACCTTC
D: TRBD1; J: TRBJ2-2; V: TRBV10-3; length: 14; size: many; CDR3: CAISSGQGSGELFF; DNA: TGTGCCATCAGCTCCGGACAGGGTAGCGGGGAGCTGTTTTTT
D: .; J: TRBJ1-5; V: TRBV20-1; length: 12; size: many; CDR3: CSALNSNQPQHF; DNA: TGCAGTGCTCTAAATAGCAATCAGCCCCAGCATTTT
D: .; J: TRBJ1-2; V: TRBV6-1; length: 13; size: many; CDR3: CASSEAYRAGYTF; DNA: TGTGCCAGCAGTGAAGCGTACAGGGCCGGCTACACCTTC
D: .; J: TRBJ1-5; V: TRBV12-3/TRBV12-4; length: 15; size: many; CDR3: CASSLWVGGLGPQHF; DNA: TGTGCCAGCAGTTTATGGGTTGGTGGTCTTGGGCCCCAGCATTTT
D: .; J: TRBJ1-5; V: TRBV11-2; length: 15; size: many; CDR3: CASSLGDRLNQPQHF; DNA: TGTGCCAGCAGCTTAGGTGACAGGCTCAATCAGCCCCAGCATTTT
D: TRBD2; J: TRBJ2-2; V: TRBV7-3; length: 16; size: many; CDR3: CASSPRGTTNTGELFF; DNA: TGTGCCAGCAGCCCCCGGGGGACTACGAACACCGGGGAGCTGTTTTTT
D: .; J: TRBJ1-6; V: TRBV30; length: 11; size: .; CDR3: CAWSRDSPLHF; DNA: TGTGCCTGGTCAAGGGATTCACCCCTCCACTTT
D: .; J: TRBJ2-7; V: TRBV6-1; length: 12; size: many; CDR3: CASRSWSYEQYF; DNA: TGTGCCAGCAGATCTTGGAGCTACGAGCAGTACTTC
D: .; J: TRBJ1-6; V: TRBV6-1; length: 15; size: many; CDR3: CASTDPGPANSPLHF; DNA: TGTGCCAGCACCGATCCGGGCCCAGCCAATTCACCCCTCCACTTT
D: .; J: TRBJ2-2; V: TRBV25-1; length: 15; size: many; CDR3: CASSEMWGETGELFF; DNA: TGTGCCAGCAGTGAAATGTGGGGGGAGACCGGGGAGCTGTTTTTT
D: .; J: TRBJ2-5; V: TRBV2; length: 12; size: many; CDR3: CASRLLEETQYF; DNA: TGTGCCAGCAGGTTGCTAGAGGAGACCCAGTACTTC
D: .; J: TRBJ1-3; V: TRBV28; length: 16; size: few; CDR3: CASSFERVRAGNTIYF; DNA: TGTGCCAGCAGTTTTGAACGAGTACGGGCTGGAAACACCATATATTTT
D: .; J: TRBJ1-1; V: TRBV20-1; length: 13; size: many; CDR3: CSALQGVDTEAFF; DNA: TGCAGTGCCCTACAGGGAGTTGACACTGAAGCTTTCTTT
D: .; J: TRBJ1-1; V: TRBV2; length: 13; size: many; CDR3: CANSGDMYTEAFF; DNA: TGTGCCAACTCAGGTGACATGTACACTGAAGCTTTCTTT
D: .; J: TRBJ1-2; V: TRBV4-1; length: 14; size: .; CDR3: CASSQVAVDYGYTF; DNA: TGCGCCAGCAGCCAAGTAGCTGTTGACTATGGCTACACCTTC
D: .; J: TRBJ2-7; V: TRBV4-1; length: 15; size: many; CDR3: CASSQVLRRPYEQYF; DNA: TGCGCCAGCAGCCAAGTTTTGCGACGGCCATACGAGCAGTACTTC
D: .; J: TRBJ1-2; V: TRBV4-1; length: 13; size: many; CDR3: CASSPSRDYGYTF; DNA: TGCGCCAGCAGTCCAAGTAGGGACTATGGCTACACCTTC
D: .; J: TRBJ2-2; V: TRBV30; length: 11; size: .; CDR3: CAWSIPGELFF; DNA: TGTGCCTGGAGTATCCCGGGGGAGCTGTTTTTT
D: TRBD2; J: TRBJ2-2; V: TRBV6-1; length: 17; size: .; CDR3: CASSARLAGSNTGELFF; DNA: TGTGCCAGCAGTGCCAGACTAGCGGGATCGAACACCGGGGAGCTGTTTTTT
D: .; J: TRBJ2-7; V: TRBV6-2/TRBV6-3; length: 13; size: many; CDR3: CASGQGERYEQYF; DNA: TGTGCCAGCGGGCAGGGCGAACGCTACGAGCAGTACTTC
D: .; J: TRBJ1-2; V: TRBV20-1; length: 15; size: many; CDR3: CSASRAYRGDYGYTF; DNA: TGCAGTGCGTCCCGGGCGTACCGCGGTGACTATGGCTACACCTTC
D: .; J: TRBJ1-1; V: TRBV29-1; length: 17; size: many; CDR3: CSVEGRTETATNTEAFF; DNA: TGCAGCGTTGAAGGAAGAACCGAGACAGCAACGAACACTGAAGCTTTCTTT
D: .; J: TRBJ2-7; V: TRBV30; length: 12; size: many; CDR3: CAWTGGPYEQYF; DNA: TGTGCCTGGACCGGGGGTCCCTACGAGCAGTACTTC
D: TRBD1; J: TRBJ2-7; V: TRBV6-1; length: 14; size: many; CDR3: CASIWDRGAGKQYF; DNA: TGTGCCAGCATCTGGGACAGGGGAGCCGGTAAGCAGTACTTC
D: .; J: TRBJ2-5; V: TRBV7-9; length: 15; size: few; CDR3: CASSQRGRVGETQYF; DNA: TGTGCCAGCAGCCAAAGAGGCCGGGTTGGAGAGACCCAGTACTTC
D: .; J: TRBJ1-3; V: TRBV2; length: 10; size: many; CDR3: CASKGNTIYF; DNA: TGTGCCAGCAAGGGAAACACCATATATTTT
D: TRBD1; J: TRBJ1-1; V: TRBV6-5; length: 15; size: .; CDR3: CASSSRQGAGAEAFF; DNA: TGTGCCAGCAGTTCACGCCAGGGGGCTGGGGCTGAAGCTTTCTTT
D: TRBD1; J: TRBJ1-2; V: TRBV6-5; length: 17; size: many; CDR3: CASSYQAGGQALVGYTF; DNA: TGTGCCAGCAGTTACCAGGCCGGGGGACAGGCTTTGGTTGGCTACACCTTC
D: TRBD2; J: TRBJ2-7; V: TRBV29-1; length: 14; size: many; CDR3: CSVVASGSSYEQYF; DNA: TGCAGCGTTGTAGCTAGCGGGAGCTCCTACGAGCAGTACTTC
D: TRBD1; J: TRBJ2-2; V: TRBV7-3; length: 14; size: many; CDR3: CASQDRRNTGELFF; DNA: TGTGCCAGCCAGGACAGGAGGAACACCGGGGAGCTGTTTTTT
D: .; J: TRBJ1-5; V: TRBV6-1; length: 14; size: many; CDR3: CASSGSMGAQPQHF; DNA: TGTGCCAGCAGTGGGTCGATGGGGGCTCAGCCCCAGCATTTT
D: .; J: TRBJ1-2; V: TRBV20-1; length: 13; size: many; CDR3: CSASEGGKYGYTF; DNA: TGCAGTGCTAGCGAGGGGGGGAAATATGGCTACACCTTC
D: .; J: TRBJ1-1; V: TRBV18; length: 14; size: many; CDR3: CASSIDGPNTEAFF; DNA: TGTGCCAGCTCCATAGACGGCCCGAACACTGAAGCTTTCTTT
D: .; J: TRBJ2-4; V: TRBV2; length: 13; size: many; CDR3: CASSDGQGNIQYF; DNA: TGTGCCAGCAGTGATGGCCAGGGAAACATTCAGTACTTC